The entry below gives a single TCR beta chain sequence along with its context. What it recognizes is unknown. The data stem from a study of cytomegalovirus exposure and HLA in healthy donors. Study outcomes and limitations: In vitro experiments confirmed that three CMV-associated chains were specific for CMV antigens. A later analysis found first-cohort TCR clusters tended to co-occur in the approximately 120 validation repertoires. Investigators reported under 200 TCR beta chains as tied to cytomegalovirus.

Assay used: immunoSEQ multiplex PCR; TCRdb lists only in-frame clones, some missing. The data contain approximately 73,000 clones, approximately 96% of them singletons. The V end was cut by 4 bases, the J end by 1 base, with 13 bases between. This CDR3 is built from 15 residues. Germline CDR1 is SQVTM and CDR2 is ANQGSEA. Sequenced material: PBMCs. The rearrangement joins TRBV29-1 to TRBJ2-2; D may be TRBD1 (6 bases). The receptor was isolated from a man in his late teens or twenties in good health and CMV-seronegative. In DNA form, the CDR3 reads TGCAGCGTTGCCCTTACAGGGTTGAACACCGGGGAGCTGTTTTTT. As protein: CSVALTGLNTGELFF.